This entry lists 18 T cell receptor beta chains sequenced from one sample in a study of CD8 T cells in Susac syndrome. Random-hexamer reverse transcription was applied to roughly 0.5 to 1 ug RNA. In TCRdb, the immunoSEQ multiplex PCR reads were re-called with MiXCR into one record per CDR3 protein. The sample shows a few hundred thousand distinct CDR3 sequences, 90% to 95% of them seen only once. What was sequenced was CD4+ T cells from PBMCs. The receptors stem from a human donor with multiple sclerosis.

J is TRBJ1-1 and V is TRBV24-1, with 8 bases aligning to TRBD1. With V trimmed by 2 bases and J by 5 bases, 6 bases remained unmatched. The CDR3 covers 15 residues. CDR1 is KGHDR, CDR2 SFDVKD, per germline. This CDR3 reads CATSDSQGAWTEAFF. The CDR3 nucleotides are TGTGCCACCAGTGATTCGCAGGGGGCATGGACTGAAGCTTTCTTT.

V usage is TRBV19 and J usage is TRBJ2-4; a possible D gene is TRBD1 (6 bases). This CDR3 has 15 residues. V was shortened by 1 base and J by 0 bases, with 7 bases between the two germline ends. Germline V gene sequence: CDR1 LNHDA, CDR2 SQIVND (reference sequence). CDR3 sequence reads: CASSIARGAKNIQYF. The DNA of the CDR3 is TGTGCCAGTAGTATAGCCAGGGGAGCCAAAAACATTCAGTACTTC.

The rearrangement links TRBV19 to TRBJ2-1, with 7 bases fitting TRBD2. The junction had 1 base not matched to a gene; V was cut back by 4 bases and J by 4 bases. The CDR3 sequence is 13 residues long. The germline CDR1 and CDR2 sequences are LNHDA and SQIVND (reference sequence). The CDR3 spells CASSRTSYNEQFF. The CDR3 DNA sequence: TGTGCCAGTAGTAGGACTAGTTACAATGAGCAGTTCTTC.

V is TRBV19 and J is TRBJ1-1; 9 bases align to TRBD1. With 7 bases clipped from V and 1 base from J, the junction kept 7 bases outside the gene matches. The CDR3 length is 15 residues. Germline-derived CDR1 and CDR2 are LNHDA and SQIVND (reference sequence). The CDR3 reads CASKAGTGRNTEAFF. DNA for the CDR3: TGTGCCAGTAAGGCCGGGACAGGGAGGAACACTGAAGCTTTCTTT.

This clonotype was observed once. V and J are TRBV5-1 and TRBJ2-7; TRBD2 might be the D (5 bases). V lost 0 bases and J lost 4, with 8 bases in between. The CDR3 is made up of 13 amino acids. CDR1 and CDR2 (germline): SGHRS, YFSETQ. The CDR3 bases are TGCGCCAGCAGCTTGGACGGACTTTACGAGCAGTACGTC. Encoded protein: CASSLDGLYEQYV.

The chain has TRBV29-1 and TRBJ1-2, with D possibly TRBD1 on 5 matching bases. Germline V lookup: CDR1 SQVTM, CDR2 ANQGSEA. Trimming left V 7 bases short and J 8 bases short, with 17 bases between. The CDR3 runs to 12 residues. The DNA for the CDR3 is TGCAGCGCCACTTTGTCGGGGGAAGGCTACACCTTC. Its protein is CSATLSGEGYTF. The entire variable domain, with the rest obtained from reference TRBV29-1 and TRBJ1-2, is as follows: SAVISQKPSRDICQRGTSLTIQCQVDSQVTMMFWYRQQPGQSLTLIATANQGSEATYESGFVIDKFPISRPNLTFSTLTVSNMSPEDSSIYLCSATLSGEGYTFGSGTRLTVV.

The table lists this clonotype with a count of one. The genes are TRBV2 and TRBJ1-2, with 8 bases aligning to TRBD1. The CDR3 spans 15 residues. Losses at the gene ends were 6 bases for V and 4 bases for J; bases not matched to a gene: 10. CDR1 is SNHLY, CDR2 FYNNEI, per germline. In DNA, the CDR3 is TGTGCCAGCAGAGACCCCAGGGGGCAAACCTATGGCTACACCTTC. Translating gives CASRDPRGQTYGYTF.

The chain is built from TRBV5-4 and TRBJ1-1; D is possibly TRBD1 (5 bases). Germline CDR1 and CDR2: SGHNT and YYREEE (reference sequence). This CDR3 spans 14 amino acids. V was cut by 1 base and J by 4 bases, with 11 bases left in between. The CDR3 sequence is CASSLQGLVTEAFF. In DNA, the CDR3 is TGTGCCAGCAGCTTGCAGGGTCTGGTCACTGAAGCTTTCTTT.

The gene calls are TRBV6-5 and TRBJ2-1, with TRBD2 identical over 11 bases. This CDR3 spans 15 amino acids. Germline CDR1 MNHEY, CDR2 SVGAGI. V trimming: 5 bases; J trimming: 4 bases; junction bases outside the gene matches: 4. CDR3 bases: TGTGCCAGCAGTCGGACTAGCGGGTTATACAATGAGCAGTTCTTC. Protein: CASSRTSGLYNEQFF.

This chain connects TRBV12-3 or TRBV12-4 to TRBJ1-2, with TRBD1 matching 12 bases. Germline trimming cut 8 bases from V and 7 bases from J; bases unmatched to any gene: 11. The CDR3 has 15 amino acids. CDR3 amino acids: CASLNRDRGRGGYTF. The CDR3 DNA sequence: TGTGCCAGCCTCAACCGGGACAGGGGGCGCGGTGGCTACACCTTC.

The V call is TRBV28, the J call TRBJ2-4; D tentatively reads TRBD1 or TRBD2 (5 bases each). Germline CDR1 reads MDHEN; CDR2 reads SYDVKM. V shed 2 bases and J shed 2 bases, with 28 bases lying between them. The CDR3 is 21 residues long. The CDR3 DNA reads TGTGCCAGCAGTTTAACGCCTTCCGGGACGGGCCTATTCGGGTCCAAAAACATTCAGTACTTC. This translates into CASSLTPSGTGLFGSKNIQYF.

CDR3 amino acids: CSGGDRNTGELFF. Written as DNA, the CDR3 is TGCAGCGGGGGGGACAGGAACACCGGGGAGCTGTTTTTT. This chain joins TRBV29-1 and TRBJ2-2; D is perhaps TRBD1 (7 bases). CDR3 length equals 13 residues. Germline V gives CDR1 SQVTM, CDR2 ANQGSEA. V lost 7 bases and J lost 1, with 10 bases in between.

In its sample, this clonotype was seen once. The CDR3 sequence is CASRSRGQSTDTQYF. Written as DNA, the CDR3 is TGCGCCAGCAGATCTCGGGGGCAGAGCACAGATACGCAGTATTTT. The chain joins TRBV5-1 to TRBJ2-3; D tentatively reads TRBD1 or TRBD2 (6 bases each). This CDR3 has 15 amino acids. The germline CDR1 and CDR2 sequences are SGHRS and YFSETQ. The V gene lost 5 bases and the J gene lost 0 bases, with 13 bases spanning the gap.

This chain connects TRBV24-1 to TRBJ1-5, with a possible D match to TRBD1 (6 bases). From germline, CDR1 is KGHDR and CDR2 SFDVKD. The CDR3 is 15 amino acids. Trimming removed 3 bases at V and 5 bases at J, with 13 bases between. CDR3 sequence (DNA): TGTGCCACCAGTGATAATAAGGCAGGGGATCAGCCCCAGCATTTT. Protein sequence: CATSDNKAGDQPQHF.

A few counts support this clonotype. The chain has TRBV18 and TRBJ1-1; D is unresolved. Trimming removed 2 bases at V and 0 bases at J, with 10 bases between. The CDR3 consists of 15 residues. Germline CDR1 reads KGHSH; CDR2 reads LQKENI. CDR3 amino acids: CASSPLGAMNTEAFF. The CDR3 DNA reads TGTGCCAGCTCACCATTGGGAGCCATGAACACTGAAGCTTTCTTT.

This sequence joins TRBV5-4 and TRBJ2-6, with TRBD2 identical over 15 bases. Germline V lookup: CDR1 SGHNT, CDR2 YYREEE (reference sequence). The CDR3 contains 20 residues. Trimming took 4 bases from V and 0 from J; bases not matched to a gene: 8. The CDR3 sequence: CASSPGLAGGPSSGANVLTF. CDR3 nucleotides: TGTGCCAGCAGCCCGGGACTAGCGGGGGGCCCTAGCTCTGGGGCCAACGTCCTGACTTTC.

The chain has TRBV27 and TRBJ2-2, with 10 bases identical to TRBD2. The V and J ends lost 5 bases and 6 bases, in that order; junction bases with no gene match: 6. The CDR3 is 15 residues long. Per the germline V gene, CDR1 is MNHEY and CDR2 is SMNVEV (reference sequence). The CDR3 sequence is CASSIRTSGSGELFF. For the CDR3, the DNA is TGTGCCAGCAGTATTAGGACTAGCGGTTCCGGGGAGCTGTTTTTT.

V is TRBV6-5 and J is TRBJ1-3; D remains ambiguous. The CDR3 has 16 amino acids. V dropped 2 bases and J dropped 2 bases, with 13 bases sitting between them. Germline V lookup: CDR1 MNHEY, CDR2 SVGAGI. The CDR3: CASSYLQNIAGNTIYF. As DNA, the CDR3 is TGTGCCAGCAGTTACCTCCAGAACATCGCTGGAAACACCATATATTTT.